Below are 4 T cell receptor beta chains sequenced from a single sample in a study of STAT3 mutations in large granular lymphocyte leukemia. Notes on the study in general: In T-cell large granular lymphocyte leukemia, about half of patients showed multiple immunodominant subclonotypes.

Produced via immunoSEQ multiplex PCR; TCRdb's table is partial and in-frame only. Of some 30,000 clones listed, about 83% are singletons. These receptors' antigens are unknown. The sequencing input was peripheral blood mononuclear cells. The receptors derive from a woman in her 50s with T-cell large granular lymphocyte leukemia. Some clones in this sample may be carry-over from other donors' samples.

This chain joins TRBV14 and TRBJ1-3; 8 bases align to TRBD1. The CDR3 runs to 15 residues. With 3 bases clipped from V and 9 bases from J, the junction kept 10 bases outside the gene matches. CDR1 SGHDN and CDR2 FVKESK come from the germline V gene. CDR3: CASSHPGTGSATIYF. The CDR3, as DNA: TGTGCCAGCAGCCATCCTGGGACAGGCTCGGCCACCATATATTTT.

This chain joins TRBV7-2 and TRBJ2-3; no reliable D call. Germline-derived CDR1 and CDR2 are SGHTA and FQGNSA. The CDR3 is 15 residues long. The V end was cut by 0 bases, the J end by 9 bases, with 16 bases between. CDR3: CASSLAMPPQATQYF. The CDR3 DNA sequence: TGTGCCAGCAGCTTAGCGATGCCCCCCCAGGCAACGCAGTATTTT.

The chain couples TRBV7-9 to TRBJ2-5; no definite D call. Germline V lookup: CDR1 SEHNR, CDR2 FQNEAQ (reference sequence). Trimming stripped 1 base from V and 5 bases from J, with 11 bases between. The CDR3 has 14 amino acids. CDR3 sequence: CASSLESRTETQYF. CDR3 nucleotide sequence: TGTGCCAGCAGCTTAGAATCTAGAACGGAGACCCAGTACTTC.

This chain joins TRBV5-1 and TRBJ1-2; D might be TRBD1 (6 bases). CDR1 is SGHRS, CDR2 YFSETQ, per germline. V shed 4 bases and J shed 3 bases, with 7 bases lying between them. The CDR3 is 12 amino acids. The CDR3, as DNA: TGCGCCAGCAGCGGACAGTACTATGGCTACACCTTC. Residues: CASSGQYYGYTF.